This entry describes one T cell receptor (beta chain). Distinct nucleotide sequences in the sample also encode this CDR3. The CDR3 runs 15 residues. CDR1 SGHVS and CDR2 FQNEAQ come from the germline V gene. Deletions cut 3 bases from V and 0 bases from J, with 9 bases between. This sample is drawn from a study of shared clonotypes between healthy human individuals. The table came from immunoSEQ multiplex PCR; TCRdb's copy has only in-frame clones and leaves some out. This sample yields more than 2 million clones, of which 90% to 97% are seen a single time; around 0.13% belongs to the top ten. The specimen sequenced was naive CD4+ T cells sorted from blood. Subset defined: CD45RA+ positively selected. This sequence originates from a man between 18 and 29 years old in good health. The chain employs TRBV7-8 and TRBJ1-5, with D uncertain. The DNA of the CDR3 is TGTGCCAGCAGCTTGGGAGGGAATAGCAATCAGCCCCAGCATTTT. This translates into CASSLGGNSNQPQHF.